This T cell receptor (beta chain) originates from a study of blood T cells in healthy people across ages. Alongside a J-beta primer mix, a sample-barcoded 5' primer served in a second PCR lasting about 7 to 12 cycles. TCRdb reprocessed the 5' RACE reads with MiXCR, giving one entry per CDR3 protein. The sample consists of 1.5 million to 2 million distinct CDR3 sequences, around 35% of them appearing once. Isolated PBMCs totaled at least 6.5 million in each sample. Findings and caveats of the study: Naive T cell percentage and TCR beta diversity correlated strongly.

Note on this clonotype: What it binds is not known. A read error may be the cause here, since a much bigger clone is one base away.

Germline V CDR1 and CDR2: SGHAT, FQNNGV. The CDR3 is 13 residues long. The sequenced material came from blood. The sequence was obtained from a woman aged 25 to 45 in good health. The chain combines TRBV11-2 with TRBJ2-5, with a possible D match to TRBD2 (6 bases). CDR3 protein: CACSTTRQETQYF. CDR3 nucleotides: TGTGCCTGCAGCACGACTAGACAAGAGACCCAGTACTTC.